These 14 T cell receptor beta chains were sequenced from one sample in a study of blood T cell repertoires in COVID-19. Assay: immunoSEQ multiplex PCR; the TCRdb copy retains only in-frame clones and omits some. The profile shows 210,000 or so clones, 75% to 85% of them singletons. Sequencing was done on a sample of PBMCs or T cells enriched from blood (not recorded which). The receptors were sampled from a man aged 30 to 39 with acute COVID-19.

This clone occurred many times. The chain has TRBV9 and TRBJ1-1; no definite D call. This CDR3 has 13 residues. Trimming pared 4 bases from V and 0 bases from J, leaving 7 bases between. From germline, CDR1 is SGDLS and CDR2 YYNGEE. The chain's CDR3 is CASSSDMNTEAFF. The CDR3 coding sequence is TGTGCCAGCAGCTCCGACATGAACACTGAAGCTTTCTTT. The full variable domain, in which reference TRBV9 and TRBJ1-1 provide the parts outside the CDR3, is DSGVTQTPKHLITATGQRVTLRCSPRSGDLSVYWYQQSLDQGLQFLIQYYNGEERAKGNILERFSAQQFPDLHSELNLSSLELGDSALYFCASSSDMNTEAFFGQGTRLTVV.

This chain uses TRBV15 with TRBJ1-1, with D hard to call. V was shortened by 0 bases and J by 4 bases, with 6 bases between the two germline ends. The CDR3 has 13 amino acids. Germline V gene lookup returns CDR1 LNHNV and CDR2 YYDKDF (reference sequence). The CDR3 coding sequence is TGTGCCACCAGCAGAGAACATTTCACTGAAGCTTTCTTT. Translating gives CATSREHFTEAFF.

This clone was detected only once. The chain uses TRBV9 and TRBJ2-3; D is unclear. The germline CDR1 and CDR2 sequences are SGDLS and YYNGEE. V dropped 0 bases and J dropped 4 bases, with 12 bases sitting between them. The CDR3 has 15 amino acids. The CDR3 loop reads CASSVGLGWADTQYF. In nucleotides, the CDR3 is TGTGCCAGCAGCGTAGGTCTAGGATGGGCAGATACGCAGTATTTT.

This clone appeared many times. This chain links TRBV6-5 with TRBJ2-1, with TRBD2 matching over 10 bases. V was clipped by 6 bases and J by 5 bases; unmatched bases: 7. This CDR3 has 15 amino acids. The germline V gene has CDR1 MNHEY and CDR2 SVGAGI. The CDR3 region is CASSLTSGANNEQFF. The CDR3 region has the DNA TGTGCCAGCAGCCTAACTAGCGGGGCTAACAATGAGCAGTTCTTC.

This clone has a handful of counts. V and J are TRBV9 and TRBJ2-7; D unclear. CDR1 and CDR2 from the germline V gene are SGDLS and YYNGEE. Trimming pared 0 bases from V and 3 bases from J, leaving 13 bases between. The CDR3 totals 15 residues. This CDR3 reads CASSVGPSAVYEQYF. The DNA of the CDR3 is TGTGCCAGCAGCGTAGGACCATCGGCGGTCTACGAGCAGTACTTC.

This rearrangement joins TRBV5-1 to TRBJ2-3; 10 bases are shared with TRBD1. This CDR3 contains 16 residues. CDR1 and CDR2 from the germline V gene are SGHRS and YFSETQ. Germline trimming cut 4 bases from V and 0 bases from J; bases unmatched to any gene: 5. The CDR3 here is CASSPGQGVSTDTQYF. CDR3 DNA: TGCGCCAGCAGCCCCGGACAGGGGGTCAGCACAGATACGCAGTATTTT.

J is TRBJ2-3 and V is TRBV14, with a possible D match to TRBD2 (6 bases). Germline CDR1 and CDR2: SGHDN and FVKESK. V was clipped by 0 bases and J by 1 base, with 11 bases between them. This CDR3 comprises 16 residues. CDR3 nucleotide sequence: TGTGCCAGCAGCCAAGATGGGGGACTGGGCACAGATACGCAGTATTTT. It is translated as CASSQDGGLGTDTQYF.

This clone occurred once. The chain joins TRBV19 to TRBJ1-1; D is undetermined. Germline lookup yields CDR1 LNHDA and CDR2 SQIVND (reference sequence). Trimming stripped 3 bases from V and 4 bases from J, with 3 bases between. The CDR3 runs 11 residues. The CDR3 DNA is TGTGCCAGTAGTATCGGCACTGAAGCTTTCTTT. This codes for CASSIGTEAFF.

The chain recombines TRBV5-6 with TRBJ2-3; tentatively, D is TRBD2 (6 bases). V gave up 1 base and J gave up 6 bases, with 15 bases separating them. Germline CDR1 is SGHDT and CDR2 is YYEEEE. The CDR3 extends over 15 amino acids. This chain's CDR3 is CASSLKGPGADTQYF. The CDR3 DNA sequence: TGTGCCAGCAGCTTGAAAGGACCGGGAGCTGATACGCAGTATTTT.

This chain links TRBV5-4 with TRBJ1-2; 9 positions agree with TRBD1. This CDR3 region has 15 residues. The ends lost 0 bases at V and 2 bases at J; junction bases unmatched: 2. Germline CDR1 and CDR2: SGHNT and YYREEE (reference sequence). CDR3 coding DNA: TGTGCCAGCAGCTTGGATGACAGGGGGAACTATGGCTACACCTTC. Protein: CASSLDDRGNYGYTF.

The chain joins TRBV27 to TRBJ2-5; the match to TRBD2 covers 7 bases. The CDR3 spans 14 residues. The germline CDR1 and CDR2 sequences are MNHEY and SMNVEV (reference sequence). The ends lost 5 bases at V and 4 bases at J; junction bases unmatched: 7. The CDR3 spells CASSQTAGRETQYF. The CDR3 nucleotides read TGTGCCAGCAGTCAGACAGCGGGGAGAGAGACCCAGTACTTC.

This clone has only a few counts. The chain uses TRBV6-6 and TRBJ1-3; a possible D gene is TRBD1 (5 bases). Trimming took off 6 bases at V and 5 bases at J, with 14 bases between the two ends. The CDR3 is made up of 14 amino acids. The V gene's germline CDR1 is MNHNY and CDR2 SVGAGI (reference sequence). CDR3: CASRSPGNRNTIYF. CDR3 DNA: TGTGCCAGCAGGAGCCCAGGGAATCGAAACACCATATATTTT.

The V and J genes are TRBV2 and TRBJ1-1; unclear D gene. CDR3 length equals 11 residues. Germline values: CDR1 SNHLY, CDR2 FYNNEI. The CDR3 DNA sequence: TGTGCAAAGCACCTGAACACTGAAGCTTTCTTT. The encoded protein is CAKHLNTEAFF.

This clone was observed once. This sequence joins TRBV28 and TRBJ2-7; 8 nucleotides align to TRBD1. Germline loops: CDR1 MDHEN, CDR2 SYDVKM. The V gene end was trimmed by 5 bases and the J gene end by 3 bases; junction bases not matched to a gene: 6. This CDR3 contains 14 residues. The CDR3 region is CASSGDRWDYEQYF. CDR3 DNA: TGTGCCAGCAGTGGGGACAGGTGGGACTACGAGCAGTACTTC.